This T cell receptor beta chain was sequenced for a study of T cells in Graves' hyperthyroidism and ophthalmopathy. Study conclusions and caveats: Among thyroid clonotypes expanded above 0.001, most also appeared in blood.

Using RNA transcripts as the source, TCR beta CDR3 regions were amplified. TCR CDR3 regions were first amplified by RT-PCR with HTBI primers. TCRdb reanalysed the multiplex PCR reads using MiXCR and keeps one entry per CDR3 protein. The table lists roughly 360,000 distinct CDR3 sequences, approximately 12% of them singletons, with less than 25% in the top ten. At least ten counts were recorded for this clonotype. What it recognizes is unknown. The clonotype comes from a man aged 25 to 40 with Graves' hyperthyroidism that later progressed to Graves' ophthalmopathy. Sequencing used blood.

CDR3 residues: CATSDLKGATGYNEQFF. The CDR3 DNA follows: TGTGCCACCAGTGATTTGAAGGGGGCCACGGGCTACAATGAGCAGTTCTTC. This rearrangement joins TRBV24-1 to TRBJ2-1, with TRBD1 identical over 7 bases. CDR3 length equals 17 residues. The germline V gene has CDR1 KGHDR and CDR2 SFDVKD. Trimming removed 0 bases from V and 3 bases from J; junction bases left unmatched: 7.